This T cell receptor (beta chain) originates from a study of T cells in Graves' hyperthyroidism and ophthalmopathy. Study-level results: Model-based prediction identified ophthalmopathy a median about 7 months prior to its onset. Blood also carried most thyroid clonotypes expanded above 0.001.

There were TCR beta CDR3 regions amplified from RNA transcripts. The HTBI primer set was used in a first-round RT-PCR of the TCR CDR3. TCRdb used MiXCR to reprocess the multiplex PCR reads, holding one entry per CDR3 protein. The data hold around 610,000 distinct CDR3 sequences, with about 14% observed a single time. In the ophthalmopathy cohort, Clinical Activity Score was at least 3, NOSPECS grade at least 4, and duration under 3 months. Investigators excluded patients with uncontrolled infection, other autoimmune disease, pregnancy or lactation. This clonotype was observed a few times. Its antigen is as yet unknown. The CDR3 covers 16 residues. The V and J ends lost 2 bases and 5 bases, in that order; junction bases with no gene match: 5. Germline loops: CDR1 KGHSH, CDR2 LQKENI.

The chain combines TRBV18 with TRBJ2-2; TRBD2 agrees at 10 bases. The sample was blood. This TCR was recovered from a woman in her thirties or forties with Graves' ophthalmopathy. This CDR3 is CASSPSASGSTGELFF. For the CDR3, the DNA is TGTGCCAGCTCACCATCAGCTAGCGGGAGTACCGGGGAGCTGTTTTTT. The complete variable domain, with remaining parts taken from reference TRBV18 and TRBJ2-2, reads NAGVMQNPRHLVRRRGQEARLRCSPMKGHSHVYWYRQLPEEGLKFMVYLQKENIIDESGMPKERFSAEFPKEGPSILRIQQVVRGDSAAYFCASSPSASGSTGELFFGEGSRLTVL.